One sample yielded the 10 T cell receptor beta chains listed below, sequenced in a study of control samples from healthy donors and cancer patients. Sequenced by immunoSEQ multiplex PCR; TCRdb stores in-frame clones only, minus some. Here the sample spans over 150,000 clones, 94% being singletons. Sequenced material: blood. These receptors all come from a woman between 18 and 29 years old in good health.

The chain is built from TRBV28 and TRBJ1-2; D is perhaps TRBD1 (5 bases). V was cut by 6 bases and J by 5 bases, with 19 bases left in between. This CDR3 spans 15 amino acids. Germline CDR1 MDHEN, CDR2 SYDVKM. Written as DNA, the CDR3 is TGTGCCAGCAGCTCCGCGGGGGAAGGGGTATATGGCTACACCTTC. This encodes CASSSAGEGVYGYTF.

The chain links TRBV4-1 to TRBJ1-5; no clear D. Between the trimmed V and J ends, which lost 1 base and 4 bases, there was a span of 11 bases. Germline V gene data show CDR1 as MGHRA and CDR2 as YSYEKL. CDR3 length: 15 amino acids. The CDR3 DNA reads as TGCGCCAGCAGCCAAGGGGAAGGGCGGAATCAGCCCCAGCATTTT. Residues: CASSQGEGRNQPQHF.

The V gene is TRBV6-6, the J gene TRBJ1-2; TRBD1 is a possible D gene (5 bases). V lost 5 bases to trimming and J lost 8 bases, with 9 bases between them. In germline, CDR1 is MNHNY, CDR2 SVGAGI (reference sequence). This CDR3 comprises 11 residues. This chain's CDR3 is CASSQGRGYTF. Written as DNA, the CDR3 is TGTGCCAGCAGTCAGGGACGCGGCTACACCTTC.

V is TRBV20-1 and J is TRBJ2-5; 8 bases align to TRBD2. V lost 3 bases and J lost 3; bases outside the gene matches: 24. Germline V gene sequence: CDR1 DFQATT, CDR2 SNEGSKA (reference sequence). This CDR3 is built from 20 residues. The CDR3 protein is CSASGPHVSREGRLEETQYF. As DNA, the CDR3 is TGCAGTGCTAGTGGCCCCCATGTTTCTCGGGAGGGCCGGTTGGAAGAGACCCAGTACTTC.

The J gene is TRBJ1-2, the V gene TRBV3-1 (or the pseudogene TRBV3-2); D call uncertain. The CDR3 is 14 residues long. Germline CDR1 and CDR2: LGHDT and YNNKEL (reference sequence). Trimming cost V 5 bases and J 0 bases, with 10 bases left between them. This CDR3 reads CASSTRISNYGYTF. CDR3 sequence (DNA): TGTGCCAGCAGCACCCGGATCTCTAACTATGGCTACACCTTC.

The chain couples TRBV11-3 to TRBJ2-2; D uncertain. The V gene's germline CDR1 is SGHNT and CDR2 YENEEA. V was cut by 3 bases and J by 6 bases, with 5 bases left in between. The CDR3 runs 12 residues. CDR3 DNA sequence: TGTGCCAGCAGCTTTAGGTCCGGGGAGCTGTTTTTT. Protein sequence: CASSFRSGELFF.

The J gene is TRBJ2-7, the V gene TRBV6-2 or TRBV6-3; D ambiguous. The CDR3 consists of 12 residues. Germline lookup yields CDR1 MNHEY and CDR2 SVGEGT. With 5 bases removed from V and 3 bases from J, the gap between germline ends came to 8 bases. CDR3 loop: CASSRIGYEQYF. The CDR3, as DNA: TGTGCCAGCAGTCGGATAGGCTACGAGCAGTACTTC.

A few counts support this clone. J is TRBJ2-7 and V is TRBV7-9; D remains unclear. V was shortened by 2 bases and J by 4 bases, with 6 bases between the two germline ends. The CDR3 totals 12 residues. Germline CDR1 SEHNR, CDR2 FQNEAQ (reference sequence). This CDR3 reads CASSLSRYEQYF. CDR3 bases: TGTGCCAGCAGCTTATCCCGTTACGAGCAGTACTTC.

V and J are TRBV7-3 and TRBJ2-1; D is possibly TRBD2 (6 bases). Germline V CDR1 and CDR2: SGHTA, FQGTGA. With 6 bases removed from V and 1 base from J, the gap between germline ends came to 13 bases. This CDR3 region has 15 residues. CDR3 residues: CASSPGLRSYNEQFF. CDR3 DNA sequence: TGTGCCAGCAGTCCGGGACTGAGATCCTACAATGAGCAGTTCTTC. Full variable domain (missing parts from reference TRBV7-3 and TRBJ2-1): GAGVSQTPSNKVTEKGKYVELRCDPISGHTALYWYRQSLGQGPEFLIYFQGTGAADDSGLPNDRFFAVRPEGSVSTLKIQRTERGDSAVYLCASSPGLRSYNEQFFGPGTRLTVL.

CDR3 DNA: TGTGCCAGCAGCCCAGCCACCTCTGGGGCCAACGTCCTGACTTTC. Amino acid sequence: CASSPATSGANVLTF. V is TRBV5-4 and J is TRBJ2-6; D gene unclear. V shed 4 bases and J shed 0 bases, with 8 bases lying between them. This CDR3 is built from 15 residues. Germline CDR1 is SGHNT and CDR2 is YYREEE (reference sequence).